These 31 T cell receptor beta chains were all obtained from the same sample, sequenced in a study of cytomegalovirus exposure and HLA in healthy donors. Amplification used 60 Vbeta primers and 13 Jbeta primers. TCRdb's copy holds only in-frame clones and misses some; the assay was immunoSEQ multiplex PCR. Of about 160,000 clones listed, approximately 78% are singletons. Sequencing was carried out using PBMCs. These receptors originate from a woman between 18 and 30 years old in good health and CMV-seronegative.

The rearrangement joins TRBV7-9 to TRBJ1-6; D is possibly TRBD1 (6 bases). The length of the CDR3 is 14 residues. From germline, CDR1 is SEHNR and CDR2 FQNEAQ (reference sequence). Trimming pared 4 bases from V and 11 bases from J, leaving 15 bases between. This CDR3 reads CASSSIQGGPPLHF. The CDR3 nucleotides read TGTGCCAGCAGCTCCATACAGGGCGGGCCACCCCTCCACTTT. Supplemented by reference TRBV7-9 and TRBJ1-6, the full variable domain reads DTGVSQNPRHKITKRGQNVTFRCDPISEHNRLYWYRQTLGQGPEFLTYFQNEAQLEKSRLLSDRFSAERPKGSFSTLEIQRTEQGDSAMYLCASSSIQGGPPLHFGNGTRLTVT.

In this sample, this clone turned up a few times. The CDR3, as DNA: TGTGCCAGCAGCTTAGTCGGGAACACCGGGGAGCTGTTTTTT. This encodes CASSLVGNTGELFF. This chain uses TRBV7-2 with TRBJ2-2; D not resolved. CDR3 length: 14 amino acids. Germline V gene lookup returns CDR1 SGHTA and CDR2 FQGNSA. V shed 1 base and J shed 1 base, with 4 bases lying between them. The variable domain in full, with the rest retrieved from reference TRBV7-2 and TRBJ2-2, is GAGVSQSPSNKVTEKGKDVELRCDPISGHTALYWYRQSLGQGLEFLIYFQGNSAPDKSGLPSDRFSAERTGGSVSTLTIQRTQQEDSAVYLCASSLVGNTGELFFGEGSRLTVL.

This chain joins TRBV19 and TRBJ2-3; D not resolved. Germline CDR1 and CDR2: LNHDA and SQIVND (reference sequence). The CDR3 spans 14 residues. V lost 5 bases, J lost 0 bases, and 9 bases lay in between. For the CDR3, the DNA is TGTGCCAGTAGTGCCTACCCTAGCACAGATACGCAGTATTTT. Protein product: CASSAYPSTDTQYF.

V is TRBV10-1 and J is TRBJ1-6; unclear D gene. With 3 bases removed from V and 10 bases from J, the gap between germline ends came to 37 bases. The CDR3 covers 22 residues. Germline CDR1 WNHNN, CDR2 SYGVQD (reference sequence). CDR3 coding DNA: TGCGCCAGCAGTGAAGGGAGGGTCGCCACCCTCTCAGTGCCATCACGGCACTCACCCCTCCACTTT. Protein sequence: CASSEGRVATLSVPSRHSPLHF.

The chain has TRBV6-6 and TRBJ2-5; D is unresolved. The ends were cut back, 6 bases at V and 5 bases at J, with 10 bases in the middle. CDR3 length: 12 amino acids. The germline gives CDR1 MNHNY, CDR2 SVGAGI (reference sequence). Here the CDR3 reads CASSLGRETQYF. CDR3 DNA: TGTGCCAGCAGCCTGGGCAGGGAGACCCAGTACTTC.

This sequence joins TRBV19 and TRBJ1-5, with 10 bases that match TRBD1. The length of the CDR3 is 17 residues. Germline CDR1 is LNHDA and CDR2 is SQIVND (reference sequence). V lost 3 bases to trimming and J lost 2 bases; unmatched junction nucleotides: 7. The CDR3 sequence is CASSMLAGTGGNQPQHF. The CDR3 nucleotides are TGTGCCAGTAGTATGTTGGCCGGGACAGGGGGCAATCAGCCCCAGCATTTT.

The count of this clone is one. The CDR3 coding sequence is TGTGCCAGCAGTACTAACAGGGGAAATCAGCCCCAGCATTTT. This translates into CASSTNRGNQPQHF. This chain connects TRBV27 to TRBJ1-5, with 7 bases that match TRBD1. CDR3 size: 14 residues. Trimming at V came to 5 bases and at J to 4 bases, leaving 5 bases not matched to a gene. Germline CDR1 reads MNHEY; CDR2 reads SMNVEV (reference sequence).

J is TRBJ2-2 and V is TRBV19; 7 bases fit TRBD1. Germline CDR1 LNHDA, CDR2 SQIVND (reference sequence). The CDR3 spans 15 residues. Trimming at V came to 1 base and at J to 4 bases, leaving 3 bases not matched to a gene. The CDR3 region is CASSIVGQITGELFF. CDR3 in DNA: TGTGCCAGTAGTATAGTGGGACAGATCACCGGGGAGCTGTTTTTT.

This clone was counted at least ten times. The genes are TRBV10-1 and TRBJ1-1; D call uncertain. CDR3 length: 16 residues. Trimming cost V 0 bases and J 0 bases, with 11 bases left between them. Germline lookup yields CDR1 WNHNN and CDR2 SYGVQD (reference sequence). This CDR3 is CASSESRGPMNTEAFF. As DNA, the CDR3 is TGCGCCAGCAGTGAGTCGAGAGGGCCGATGAACACTGAAGCTTTCTTT.

The J gene is TRBJ2-2, the V gene TRBV7-8; D is unclear. The length of the CDR3 is 16 residues. The V end was cut by 1 base, the J end by 4 bases, with 13 bases between. Germline CDR1 reads SGHVS; CDR2 reads FQNEAQ. The CDR3: CASSLGSASSTGELFF. The CDR3 nucleotides are TGTGCCAGCAGCTTAGGGTCCGCTAGTAGCACCGGGGAGCTGTTTTTT. The full variable domain, rest sourced from reference TRBV7-8 and TRBJ2-2, is GAGVSQSPRYKVAKRGQDVALRCDPISGHVSLFWYQQALGQGPEFLTYFQNEAQLDKSGLPSDRFFAERPEGSVSTLKIQRTQQEDSAVYLCASSLGSASSTGELFFGEGSRLTVL.

The rearrangement links TRBV10-1 to TRBJ2-1; D perhaps matches TRBD2 (6 bases). Trimming left V 6 bases short and J 4 bases short, with 16 bases between. Germline CDR1 and CDR2: WNHNN and SYGVQD (reference sequence). The CDR3 runs to 15 residues. The CDR3 reads CASSNRESGYNEQFF. Here the CDR3 DNA reads TGCGCCAGCAGCAACCGGGAGTCGGGATACAATGAGCAGTTCTTC.

The chain carries TRBV9 and TRBJ2-3, with a possible D match to TRBD1 (5 bases). Germline V gene lookup returns CDR1 SGDLS and CDR2 YYNGEE. V was trimmed by 1 base and J by 0 bases, leaving 9 bases between them. This CDR3 comprises 15 residues. The CDR3 DNA reads as TGTGCCAGCAGCGTACGACAGATAAGCACAGATACGCAGTATTTT. This gives the protein CASSVRQISTDTQYF.

The J gene is TRBJ1-1, the V gene TRBV18, with 8 bases that match TRBD1. Germline CDR1 and CDR2: KGHSH and LQKENI. With 5 bases clipped from V and 6 bases from J, the junction kept 5 bases outside the gene matches. CDR3 length: 13 amino acids. Here the CDR3 DNA reads TGTGCCAGCTCAACCGGGACAGGCTCTGAAGCTTTCTTT. Residues: CASSTGTGSEAFF.

The chain joins TRBV28 to TRBJ1-1, with D unclear. This CDR3 comprises 13 residues. Germline V gives CDR1 MDHEN, CDR2 SYDVKM. Trimming left V 6 bases short and J 14 bases short, with 22 bases between. The CDR3 loop is CASRAGYSPKQFF. The CDR3 nucleotides read TGTGCCAGCAGGGCAGGATACAGCCCAAAGCAGTTCTTT.

This chain connects TRBV23-1 to TRBJ2-7; 8 bases line up with TRBD1. TRBV23-1 is filed as an ORF, its function uncertain. Germline trimming cut 3 bases from V and 5 bases from J; bases unmatched to any gene: 12. The CDR3 is 16 residues long. The CDR3 loop is CASSHRRQGKRHEQYF. The CDR3, as DNA: TGCGCCAGCAGTCACCGTCGACAGGGGAAACGCCACGAGCAGTACTTC.

This chain connects TRBV11-3 to TRBJ2-5; TRBD1 matches at 7 bases. The CDR3 loop spans 15 amino acids. Trimming cost V 4 bases and J 3 bases; bases outside gene matches: 8. In germline, CDR1 is SGHNT, CDR2 YENEEA. The CDR3 sequence: CASSSQKTGKETQYF. The CDR3 coding sequence is TGTGCCAGCAGCTCACAAAAGACAGGGAAAGAGACCCAGTACTTC.

This chain links TRBV30 with TRBJ2-7; a possible D gene is TRBD1 (5 bases). V lost 2 bases and J lost 2, with 10 bases in between. The V gene's germline CDR1 is GTSNPN and CDR2 SVGIG (reference sequence). The CDR3 sequence is 13 residues long. The CDR3 reads CAWSPQAAYEQYF. CDR3 nucleotide sequence: TGTGCCTGGAGTCCACAGGCAGCCTACGAGCAGTACTTC.

This chain uses TRBV5-1 with TRBJ1-2, with TRBD1 matching over 8 bases. Trimming removed 5 bases from V and 3 bases from J; junction bases left unmatched: 9. CDR3 length: 15 residues. The germline gives CDR1 SGHRS, CDR2 YFSETQ. The CDR3 loop is CASRDTGGPDYGYTF. CDR3 sequence (DNA): TGCGCCAGCAGAGACACAGGGGGACCAGACTATGGCTACACCTTC.

The V gene is TRBV5-1, the J gene TRBJ2-1, with 9 nucleotides matching TRBD2. This CDR3 contains 15 residues. After removal of 0 bases from V and 7 bases from J, the junction contained 5 bases not matched to a gene. Looked up from germline, CDR1 is SGHRS and CDR2 is YFSETQ. The CDR3, as DNA: TGCGCCAGCAGCTTGGTGGCGGGGGGGAAGAATGAGCAGTTCTTC. It encodes CASSLVAGGKNEQFF.

The J gene is TRBJ2-1, the V gene TRBV5-1; tentatively, D is TRBD1 (6 bases). The germline V gene encodes CDR1 SGHRS and CDR2 YFSETQ. The CDR3 covers 15 residues. V dropped 4 bases and J dropped 7 bases, with 18 bases sitting between them. As DNA, the CDR3 is TGCGCCAGCAGCGATACAGGGTTCTCAATGAATGAGCAGTTCTTC. Amino acid sequence: CASSDTGFSMNEQFF.

By proportion, this clone is medium-sized. This chain connects TRBV4-1 to TRBJ1-2, with a weak D call TRBD1 (6 bases). Germline V CDR1 and CDR2: MGHRA, YSYEKL. V lost 3 bases to trimming and J lost 4 bases, with 12 bases between them. The length of the CDR3 is 14 residues. The CDR3 region has the DNA TGCGCCAGCAGCCATCCCCTAGGGGGCTATGGCTACACCTTC. The encoded protein is CASSHPLGGYGYTF.

This clone has just a few counts. The chain has TRBV5-1 and TRBJ2-1; 12 bases agree with TRBD2. With 4 bases clipped from V and 4 bases from J, the junction kept 9 bases outside the gene matches. Germline loops: CDR1 SGHRS, CDR2 YFSETQ. This CDR3 has 17 residues. The CDR3 is CASSTRTSGKYYNEQFF. The CDR3 DNA follows: TGCGCCAGCAGCACCCGGACTAGCGGGAAATATTACAATGAGCAGTTCTTC.

V usage is TRBV5-1 and J usage is TRBJ2-7; tentative D call: TRBD1 (5 bases). The germline V gene has CDR1 SGHRS and CDR2 YFSETQ. The CDR3 runs 13 residues. Trimming shortened V by 4 bases and J by 1 base, and 9 bases separated the two germline ends. The CDR3 region has the DNA TGCGCCAGCAGCGCGGACAAGTCCTACGAGCAGTACTTC. Its protein is CASSADKSYEQYF. Drawing the rest from reference TRBV5-1 and TRBJ2-7, the complete variable domain is KAGVTQTPRYLIKTRGQQVTLSCSPISGHRSVSWYQQTPGQGLQFLFEYFSETQRNKGNFPGRFSGRQFSNSRSEMNVSTLELGDSALYLCASSADKSYEQYFGPGTRLTVT.

The chain has TRBV29-1 and TRBJ1-1; D gene ambiguous. Trimming left V 4 bases short and J 1 base short, with 10 bases between. The CDR3 runs to 13 residues. Germline loops: CDR1 SQVTM, CDR2 ANQGSEA. CDR3 bases: TGCAGCGTTGTAGGTCAGGAGAACACTGAAGCTTTCTTT. It encodes CSVVGQENTEAFF.

This clone was counted only a few times. The chain links TRBV11-3 to TRBJ2-1, with D perhaps matching TRBD2 (6 bases). Germline-derived CDR1 and CDR2 are SGHNT and YENEEA. The ends were cut back, 5 bases at V and 2 bases at J, with 13 bases in the middle. The CDR3 runs 15 residues. DNA of the CDR3: TGTGCCAGCAGCCAAAGACTAGTCCCCTACAATGAGCAGTTCTTC. It specifies CASSQRLVPYNEQFF.

This clone was detected only once. This rearrangement joins TRBV6-1 to TRBJ1-4, with TRBD1 matching over 10 bases. Germline CDR1 MNHNS, CDR2 SASEGT. The CDR3 length is 15 residues. With V trimmed by 5 bases and J by 8 bases, 8 bases remained unmatched. In nucleotides, the CDR3 is TGTGCCAGCAGTCAGGCCGGGACAGGGGTAGAAAAACTGTTTTTT. Translated: CASSQAGTGVEKLFF.

The rearrangement uses TRBV28 and TRBJ2-3; D not certain. Germline loops: CDR1 MDHEN, CDR2 SYDVKM. The CDR3 length is 11 residues. The V end lost 8 bases, the J end lost 7 bases, and 10 bases lay between the germline ends. The CDR3 is CASGRFYTQYF. The CDR3 DNA sequence: TGTGCCAGCGGCCGTTTTTATACGCAGTATTTT.

The V call is TRBV11-2, the J call TRBJ1-1, with no clear D. The CDR3 consists of 15 residues. Germline V gene lookup returns CDR1 SGHAT and CDR2 FQNNGV. Trimming took 5 bases from V and 4 from J, leaving 17 bases between them. CDR3 in amino acids: CASSAQQFRSTEAFF. CDR3 coding DNA: TGTGCCAGCAGCGCTCAACAATTCCGAAGCACTGAAGCTTTCTTT.

The V gene is TRBV10-3, the J gene TRBJ2-5; TRBD2 matches at 11 bases. The CDR3 totals 16 residues. The germline V gene has CDR1 ENHRY and CDR2 SYGVKD. The V and J ends lost 3 bases and 5 bases, in that order; junction bases with no gene match: 8. The CDR3 protein is CAISEVGSGRGETQYF. The CDR3 DNA follows: TGTGCCATCAGTGAAGTTGGTAGCGGGAGGGGGGAGACCCAGTACTTC.

V gene TRBV18 combines with J gene TRBJ2-5; D remains unclear. TRBJ2-7 matches the DNA end more closely, so the J call is doubtful. CDR3 length: 12 amino acids. Germline lookup yields CDR1 KGHSH and CDR2 LQKENI. The CDR3 loop is CASSPTSYEQYF. Here the CDR3 DNA reads TGTGCCAGCTCACCAACTTCCTACGAGCAGTACTTC.

This chain connects TRBV6-5 to TRBJ2-7; TRBD2 is a possible D gene (6 bases). CDR3 length equals 15 residues. V shed 6 bases and J shed 3 bases, with 18 bases lying between them. The germline V gene encodes CDR1 MNHEY and CDR2 SVGAGI. In DNA form, the CDR3 reads TGTGCCAGCAGACTTGTCCGGGACTCCGGCTACGAGCAGTACTTC. It specifies CASRLVRDSGYEQYF.